The clone carrying this T cell receptor beta chain was counted only a few times. Primers used in a second PCR of about 6 to 12 cycles were a sample-barcoded 5' primer and a J-beta primer mix. TCRdb re-called the 5' RACE reads with MiXCR, one entry per CDR3 protein. In the table there are about 510,000 distinct CDR3 sequences, over 25% of which are singletons. The data are from a study of blood T cells in healthy people across ages. Study context: When template switching was applied, about one barcoded beta molecule was captured per two T cells.

This CDR3 contains 15 residues. CDR1 is WSHSY and CDR2 is SAAADI in the germline V gene. Trimming shortened V by 3 bases and J by 1 base, and 12 bases separated the two germline ends. Ranging in age from about 6 to 90, the donors were healthy Caucasian individuals from Russia. This same sample was also taken into another study, of T cells of mothers and their children.

Source material: blood. The chain joins TRBV10-2 to TRBJ2-5, with D uncertain. The sequence came from a boy aged 2-15 years in good health. The CDR3 protein is CASSDSYRLQETQYF. CDR3 DNA sequence: TGCGCCAGCAGTGACTCGTATCGCCTCCAAGAGACCCAGTACTTC.